These 3 T cell receptor beta chains were sequenced from one sample in a study of blood T cell repertoires in COVID-19. Data came from immunoSEQ multiplex PCR; TCRdb stores just in-frame clones and leaves some out. This table holds 100,000 to 150,000 clones, around 80% found once. Sequencing was carried out using peripheral blood. These receptors were obtained from a man in his forties with active or convalescent COVID-19.

This clone has only a few counts. The gene calls are TRBV19 and TRBJ2-7, with 7 positions matching TRBD1. V was clipped by 6 bases and J by 3 bases; unmatched bases: 5. The CDR3 runs 13 residues. CDR1 and CDR2 (germline): LNHDA, SQIVND (reference sequence). The CDR3 bases are TGTGCCAGTAGCCTTACAGGGGTCTACGAGCAGTACTTC. Translation gives CASSLTGVYEQYF.

The chain couples TRBV11-3 to TRBJ2-5; possible D gene TRBD2, 6 bases. This CDR3 has 15 amino acids. Germline V lookup: CDR1 SGHNT, CDR2 YENEEA. Trimming cost V 4 bases and J 0 bases, with 12 bases left between them. The CDR3 loop reads CASSSKRTNQETQYF. The DNA of the CDR3 is TGTGCCAGCAGCTCGAAAAGGACTAACCAAGAGACCCAGTACTTC.

The chain has TRBV4-1 and TRBJ1-6; no clear D. V dropped 0 bases and J dropped 9 bases, with 12 bases sitting between them. CDR3 length equals 15 residues. In germline, CDR1 is MGHRA, CDR2 YSYEKL. In nucleotides, the CDR3 is TGCGCCAGCAGCCAAGATCCCCCTCCCGGTTCACCCCTCCACTTT. This encodes CASSQDPPPGSPLHF.